This T cell receptor beta chain was identified in a study of OX40 agonist ivuxolimab in advanced cancers. Background on the study: Across the patients, intravenous ivuxolimab was delivered every 2 weeks at 0.01 to 10 mg/kg. Patients were 82.7% male with ages about 20 to 79, mean about 65.

V was trimmed by 4 bases and J by 4 bases, leaving 9 bases between them. The CDR3 sequence is 13 residues long. Germline V gene data show CDR1 as SGHNT and CDR2 as YYREEE (reference sequence). Here immunoSEQ multiplex PCR was the method, and the copy in TCRdb shows in-frame clones only, minus some. Of tens of thousands of clones listed, over 75% are singletons. Peripheral blood came from all dose cohorts at three timepoints. The clonotype was recovered from an adult with an advanced solid tumor such as melanoma, head and neck, liver or kidney cancer. The J gene is TRBJ1-5, the V gene TRBV5-4; no reliable D call. The sequences come from CD4+ or CD8+ T cells sorted from blood, collected in a trial of the OX40 agonist ivuxolimab. CDR3 region: CASSQDSNQPQHF. In DNA, the CDR3 is TGTGCCAGCAGCCAAGATTCAAATCAGCCCCAGCATTTT.